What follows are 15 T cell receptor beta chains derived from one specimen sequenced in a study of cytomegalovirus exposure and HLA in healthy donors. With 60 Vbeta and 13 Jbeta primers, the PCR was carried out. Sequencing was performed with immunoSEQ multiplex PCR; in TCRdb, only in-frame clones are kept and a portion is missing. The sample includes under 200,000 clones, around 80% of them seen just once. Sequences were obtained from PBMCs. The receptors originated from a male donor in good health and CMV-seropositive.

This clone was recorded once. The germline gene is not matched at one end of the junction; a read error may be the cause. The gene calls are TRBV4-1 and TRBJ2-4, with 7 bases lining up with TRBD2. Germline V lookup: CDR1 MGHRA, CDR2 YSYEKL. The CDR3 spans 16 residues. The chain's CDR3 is CASSQEGGSPKNSQYF. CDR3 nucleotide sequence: TGCGCCAGCAGCCAAGAAGGCGGGAGTCCCAAAAACAGTCAGTACTTC.

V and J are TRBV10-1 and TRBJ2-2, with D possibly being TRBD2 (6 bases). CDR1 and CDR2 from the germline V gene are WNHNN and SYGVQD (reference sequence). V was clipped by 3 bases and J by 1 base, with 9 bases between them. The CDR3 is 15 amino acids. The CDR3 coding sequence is TGCGCCAGCAGTGACGGGGGAGTGAACACCGGGGAGCTGTTTTTT. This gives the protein CASSDGGVNTGELFF.

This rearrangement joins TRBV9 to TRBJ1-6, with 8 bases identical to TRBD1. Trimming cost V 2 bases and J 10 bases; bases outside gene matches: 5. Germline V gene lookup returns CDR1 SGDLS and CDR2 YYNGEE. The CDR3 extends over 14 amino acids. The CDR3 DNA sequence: TGTGCCAGCAGCGTCACAGGGGGAGGATCACCCCTCCACTTT. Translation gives CASSVTGGGSPLHF.

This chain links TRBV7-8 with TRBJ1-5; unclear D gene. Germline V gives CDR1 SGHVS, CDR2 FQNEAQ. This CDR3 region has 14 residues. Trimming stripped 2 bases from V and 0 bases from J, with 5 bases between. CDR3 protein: CASSLPYSNQPQHF. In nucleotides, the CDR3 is TGTGCCAGCAGCTTACCGTATAGCAATCAGCCCCAGCATTTT. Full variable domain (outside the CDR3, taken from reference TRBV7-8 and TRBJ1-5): GAGVSQSPRYKVAKRGQDVALRCDPISGHVSLFWYQQALGQGPEFLTYFQNEAQLDKSGLPSDRFFAERPEGSVSTLKIQRTQQEDSAVYLCASSLPYSNQPQHFGDGTRLSIL.

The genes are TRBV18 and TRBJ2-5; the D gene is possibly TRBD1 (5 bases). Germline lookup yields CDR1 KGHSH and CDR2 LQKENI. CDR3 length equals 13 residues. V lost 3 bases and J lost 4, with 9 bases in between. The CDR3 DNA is TGTGCCAGCTCACCGCAGGGTCCAGAGACCCAGTACTTC. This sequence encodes CASSPQGPETQYF.

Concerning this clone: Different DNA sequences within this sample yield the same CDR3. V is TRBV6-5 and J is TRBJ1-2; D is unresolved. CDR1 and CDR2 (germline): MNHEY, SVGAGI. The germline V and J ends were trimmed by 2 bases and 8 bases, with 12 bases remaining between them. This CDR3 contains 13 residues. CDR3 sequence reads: CASSYDVQWGYTF. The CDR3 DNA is TGTGCCAGCAGTTACGACGTACAGTGGGGCTACACCTTC.

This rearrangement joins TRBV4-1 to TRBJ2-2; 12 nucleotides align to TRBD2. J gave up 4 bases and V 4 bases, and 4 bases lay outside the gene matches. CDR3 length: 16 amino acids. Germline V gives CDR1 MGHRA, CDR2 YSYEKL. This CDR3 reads CASSPLAGGRTGELFF. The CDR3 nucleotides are TGCGCCAGCAGCCCACTAGCGGGGGGCCGCACCGGGGAGCTGTTTTTT.

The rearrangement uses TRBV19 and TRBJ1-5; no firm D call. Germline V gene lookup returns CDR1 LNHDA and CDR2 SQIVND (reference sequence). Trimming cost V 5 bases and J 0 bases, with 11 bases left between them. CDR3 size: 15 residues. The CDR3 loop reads CASSVYFNSNQPQHF. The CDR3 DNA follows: TGTGCCAGTAGTGTCTATTTCAATAGCAATCAGCCCCAGCATTTT.

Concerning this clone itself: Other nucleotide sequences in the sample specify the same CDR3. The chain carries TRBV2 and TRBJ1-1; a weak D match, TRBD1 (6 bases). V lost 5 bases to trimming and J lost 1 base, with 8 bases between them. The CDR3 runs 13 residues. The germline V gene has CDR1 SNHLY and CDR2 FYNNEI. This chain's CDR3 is CASSLQGNTEAFF. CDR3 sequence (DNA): TGTGCCAGCAGTCTACAGGGGAACACTGAAGCTTTCTTT.

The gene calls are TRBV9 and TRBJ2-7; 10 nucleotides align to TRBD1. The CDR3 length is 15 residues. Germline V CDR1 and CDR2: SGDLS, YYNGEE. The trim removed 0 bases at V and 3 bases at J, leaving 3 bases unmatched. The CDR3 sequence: CASSVEGTGVYEQYF. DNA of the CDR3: TGTGCCAGCAGCGTAGAGGGGACAGGGGTCTACGAGCAGTACTTC.

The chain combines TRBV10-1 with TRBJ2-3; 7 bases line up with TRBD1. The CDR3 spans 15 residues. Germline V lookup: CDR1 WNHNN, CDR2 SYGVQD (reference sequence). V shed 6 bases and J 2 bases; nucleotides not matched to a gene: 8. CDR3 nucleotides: TGCGCCAGCAGCGCTGGACAGGATTTCACAGATACGCAGTATTTT. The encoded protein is CASSAGQDFTDTQYF.

The CDR3 DNA sequence: TGTGCCAGCAGCCTCGCAGGCTACTATGGCTACACCTTC. Translation: CASSLAGYYGYTF. The J gene is TRBJ1-2, the V gene TRBV5-6, with D uncertain. Germline V gives CDR1 SGHDT, CDR2 YYEEEE. Deletions cut 4 bases from V and 3 bases from J, with 10 bases between. The CDR3 sequence is 13 residues long.

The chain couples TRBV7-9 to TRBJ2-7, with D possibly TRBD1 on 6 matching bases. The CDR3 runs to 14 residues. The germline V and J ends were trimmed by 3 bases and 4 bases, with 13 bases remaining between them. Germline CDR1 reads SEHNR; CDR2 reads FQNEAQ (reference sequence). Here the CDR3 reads CASSFGGSTYEQYF. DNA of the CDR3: TGTGCCAGCAGCTTTGGGGGCAGTACATACGAGCAGTACTTC. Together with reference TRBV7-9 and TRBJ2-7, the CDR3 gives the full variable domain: DTGVSQNPRHKITKRGQNVTFRCDPISEHNRLYWYRQTLGQGPEFLTYFQNEAQLEKSRLLSDRFSAERPKGSFSTLEIQRTEQGDSAMYLCASSFGGSTYEQYFGPGTRLTVT.

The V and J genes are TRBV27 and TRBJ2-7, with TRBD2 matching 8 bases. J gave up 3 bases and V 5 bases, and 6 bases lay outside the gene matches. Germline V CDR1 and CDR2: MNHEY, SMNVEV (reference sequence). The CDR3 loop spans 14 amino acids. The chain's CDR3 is CASSTQRGSYEQYF. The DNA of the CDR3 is TGTGCCAGCAGTACACAGCGGGGGAGCTACGAGCAGTACTTC.

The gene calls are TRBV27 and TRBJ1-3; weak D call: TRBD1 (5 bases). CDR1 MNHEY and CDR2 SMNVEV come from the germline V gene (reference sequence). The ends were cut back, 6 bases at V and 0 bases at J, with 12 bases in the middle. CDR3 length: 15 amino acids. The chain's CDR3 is CASSLKGYSGNTIYF. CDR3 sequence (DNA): TGTGCCAGCAGCCTAAAGGGGTACTCTGGAAACACCATATATTTT.